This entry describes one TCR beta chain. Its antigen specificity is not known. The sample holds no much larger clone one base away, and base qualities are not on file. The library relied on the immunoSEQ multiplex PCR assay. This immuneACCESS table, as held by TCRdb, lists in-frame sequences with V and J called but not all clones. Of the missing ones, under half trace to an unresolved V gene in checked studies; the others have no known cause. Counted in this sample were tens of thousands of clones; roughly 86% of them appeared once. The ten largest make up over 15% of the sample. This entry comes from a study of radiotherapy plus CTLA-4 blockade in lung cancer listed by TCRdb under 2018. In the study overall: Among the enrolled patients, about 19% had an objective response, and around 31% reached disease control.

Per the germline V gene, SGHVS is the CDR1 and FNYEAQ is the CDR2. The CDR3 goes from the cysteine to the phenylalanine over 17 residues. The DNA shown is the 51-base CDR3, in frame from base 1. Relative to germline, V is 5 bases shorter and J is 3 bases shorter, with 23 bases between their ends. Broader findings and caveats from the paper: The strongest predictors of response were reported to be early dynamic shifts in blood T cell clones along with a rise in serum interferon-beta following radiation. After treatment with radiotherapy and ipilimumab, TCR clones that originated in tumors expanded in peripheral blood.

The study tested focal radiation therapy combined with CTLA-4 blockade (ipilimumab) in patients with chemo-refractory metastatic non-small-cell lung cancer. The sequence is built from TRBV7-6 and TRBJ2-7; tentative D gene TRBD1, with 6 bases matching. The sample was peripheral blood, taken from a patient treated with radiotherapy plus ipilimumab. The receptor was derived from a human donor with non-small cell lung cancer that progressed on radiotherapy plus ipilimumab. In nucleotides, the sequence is TGTGCCAGCAGCCAAGTCGGGACACTGCTAATTTTCTACGAGCAGTACTTC. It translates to CASSQVGTLLIFYEQYF.